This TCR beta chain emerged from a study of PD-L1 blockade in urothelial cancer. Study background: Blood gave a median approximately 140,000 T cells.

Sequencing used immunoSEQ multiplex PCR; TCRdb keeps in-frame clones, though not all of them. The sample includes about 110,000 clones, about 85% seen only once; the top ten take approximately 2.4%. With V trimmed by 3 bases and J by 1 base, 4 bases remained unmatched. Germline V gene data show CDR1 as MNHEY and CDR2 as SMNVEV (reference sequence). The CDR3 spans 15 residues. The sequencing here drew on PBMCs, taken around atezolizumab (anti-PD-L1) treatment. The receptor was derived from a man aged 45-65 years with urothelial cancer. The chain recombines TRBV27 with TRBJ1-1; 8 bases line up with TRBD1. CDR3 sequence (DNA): TGTGCCAGCAGTTTCTTCGGGACAGGGAACACTGAAGCTTTCTTT. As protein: CASSFFGTGNTEAFF.